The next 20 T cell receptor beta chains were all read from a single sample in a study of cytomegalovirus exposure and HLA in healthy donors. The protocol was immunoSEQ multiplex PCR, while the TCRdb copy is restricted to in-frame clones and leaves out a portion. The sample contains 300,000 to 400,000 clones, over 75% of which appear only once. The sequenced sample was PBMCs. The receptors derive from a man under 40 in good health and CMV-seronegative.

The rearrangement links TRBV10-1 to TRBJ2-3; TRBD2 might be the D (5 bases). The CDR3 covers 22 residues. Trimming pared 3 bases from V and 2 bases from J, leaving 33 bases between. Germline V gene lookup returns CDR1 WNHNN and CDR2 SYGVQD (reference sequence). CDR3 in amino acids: CASSDSGGLSGESEAITDTQYF. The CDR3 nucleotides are TGCGCCAGCAGTGACTCCGGCGGTTTATCCGGGGAATCTGAAGCCATCACAGATACGCAGTATTTT.

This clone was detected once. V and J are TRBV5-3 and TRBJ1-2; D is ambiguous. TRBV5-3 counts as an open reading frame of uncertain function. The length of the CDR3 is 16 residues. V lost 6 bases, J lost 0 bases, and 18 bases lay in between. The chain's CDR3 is CARKPGKGISNYGYTF. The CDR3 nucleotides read TGTGCCAGAAAACCGGGGAAAGGAATTTCTAACTATGGCTACACCTTC.

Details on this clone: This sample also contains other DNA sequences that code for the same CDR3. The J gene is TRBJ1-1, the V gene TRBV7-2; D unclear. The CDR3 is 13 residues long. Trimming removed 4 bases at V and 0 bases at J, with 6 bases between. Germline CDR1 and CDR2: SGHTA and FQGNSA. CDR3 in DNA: TGTGCCAGCAGCTCTCAGATGAACACTGAAGCTTTCTTT. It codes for CASSSQMNTEAFF.

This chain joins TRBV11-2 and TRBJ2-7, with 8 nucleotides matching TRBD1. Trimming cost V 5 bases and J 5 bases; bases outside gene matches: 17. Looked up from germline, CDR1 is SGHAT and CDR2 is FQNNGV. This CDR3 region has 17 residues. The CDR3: CASSKREGAGGLNEQYF. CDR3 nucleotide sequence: TGTGCCAGCAGCAAAAGGGAAGGGGCAGGGGGCTTGAACGAGCAGTACTTC.

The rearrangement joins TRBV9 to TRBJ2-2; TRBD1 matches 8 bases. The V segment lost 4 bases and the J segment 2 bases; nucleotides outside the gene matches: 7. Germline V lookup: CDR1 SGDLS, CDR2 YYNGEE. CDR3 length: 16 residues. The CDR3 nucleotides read TGTGCCAGCAGCCCGAGGACAGGGAGCAACACCGGGGAGCTGTTTTTT. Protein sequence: CASSPRTGSNTGELFF.

DNA of the CDR3: TGTGCCAGCAGTGCCGGGGTAATAGAGCAGTACTTC. Residues: CASSAGVIEQYF. V gene TRBV5-4 combines with J gene TRBJ2-7; tentative D call: TRBD2 (5 bases). The CDR3 is made up of 12 amino acids. V was clipped by 5 bases and J by 7 bases, with 13 bases between them. Germline CDR1 is SGHNT and CDR2 is YYREEE (reference sequence).

The CDR3 region is CASSPQGNRGQPQHF. The DNA of the CDR3 is TGTGCCAGCAGCCCACAGGGGAATCGGGGCCAGCCCCAGCATTTT. V is TRBV6-5 and J is TRBJ1-5; 7 positions match TRBD1. Germline CDR1 and CDR2: MNHEY and SVGAGI. CDR3 length equals 15 residues. V dropped 6 bases and J dropped 7; count of bases not matched to a gene: 12.

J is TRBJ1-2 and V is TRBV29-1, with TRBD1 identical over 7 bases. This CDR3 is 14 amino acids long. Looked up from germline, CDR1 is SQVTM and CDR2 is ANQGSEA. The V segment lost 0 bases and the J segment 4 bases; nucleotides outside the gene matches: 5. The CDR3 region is CSVEDEGAGYGYTF. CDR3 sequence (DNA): TGCAGCGTTGAAGATGAGGGGGCGGGCTATGGCTACACCTTC. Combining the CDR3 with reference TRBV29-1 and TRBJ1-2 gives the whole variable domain SAVISQKPSRDICQRGTSLTIQCQVDSQVTMMFWYRQQPGQSLTLIATANQGSEATYESGFVIDKFPISRPNLTFSTLTVSNMSPEDSSIYLCSVEDEGAGYGYTFGSGTRLTVV.

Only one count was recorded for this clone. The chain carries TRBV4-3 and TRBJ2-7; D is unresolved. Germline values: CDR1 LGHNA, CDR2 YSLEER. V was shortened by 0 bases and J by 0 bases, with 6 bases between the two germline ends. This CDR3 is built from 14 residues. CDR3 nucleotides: TGCGCCAGCAGCCAAGAGGCGGTCTCCTACGAGCAGTACTTC. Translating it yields CASSQEAVSYEQYF.

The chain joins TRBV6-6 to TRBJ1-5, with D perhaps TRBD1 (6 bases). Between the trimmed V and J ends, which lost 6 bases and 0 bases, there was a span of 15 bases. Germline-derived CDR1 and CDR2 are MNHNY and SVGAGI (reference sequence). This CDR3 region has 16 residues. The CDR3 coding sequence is TGTGCCAGCAGAGTTGGGGGGGGCCTTAGCAATCAGCCCCAGCATTTT. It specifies CASRVGGGLSNQPQHF.

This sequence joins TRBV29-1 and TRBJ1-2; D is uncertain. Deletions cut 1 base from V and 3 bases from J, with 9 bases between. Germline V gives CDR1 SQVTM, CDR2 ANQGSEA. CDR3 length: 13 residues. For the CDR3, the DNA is TGCAGCGTTGAAGGTTCAAATCACTATGGCTACACCTTC. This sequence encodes CSVEGSNHYGYTF. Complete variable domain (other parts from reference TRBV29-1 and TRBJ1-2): SAVISQKPSRDICQRGTSLTIQCQVDSQVTMMFWYRQQPGQSLTLIATANQGSEATYESGFVIDKFPISRPNLTFSTLTVSNMSPEDSSIYLCSVEGSNHYGYTFGSGTRLTVV.

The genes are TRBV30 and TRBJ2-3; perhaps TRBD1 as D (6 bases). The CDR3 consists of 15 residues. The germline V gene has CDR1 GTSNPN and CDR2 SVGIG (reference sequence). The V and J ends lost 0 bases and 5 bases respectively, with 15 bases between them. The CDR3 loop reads CAWSVSRGSKDTQYF. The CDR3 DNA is TGTGCCTGGAGTGTGTCCAGGGGAAGTAAAGATACGCAGTATTTT.

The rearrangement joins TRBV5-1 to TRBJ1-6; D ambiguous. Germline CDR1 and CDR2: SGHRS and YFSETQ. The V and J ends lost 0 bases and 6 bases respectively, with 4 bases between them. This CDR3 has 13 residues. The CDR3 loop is CASSLGLNSPLHF. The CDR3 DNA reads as TGCGCCAGCAGCTTGGGTCTTAATTCACCCCTCCACTTT.

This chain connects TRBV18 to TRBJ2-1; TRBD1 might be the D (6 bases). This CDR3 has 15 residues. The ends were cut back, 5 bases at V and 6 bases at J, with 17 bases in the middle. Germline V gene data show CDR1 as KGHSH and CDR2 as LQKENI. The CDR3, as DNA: TGTGCCAGCTCAATTACGACAGGAAGATTCAATGAGCAGTTCTTC. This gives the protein CASSITTGRFNEQFF.

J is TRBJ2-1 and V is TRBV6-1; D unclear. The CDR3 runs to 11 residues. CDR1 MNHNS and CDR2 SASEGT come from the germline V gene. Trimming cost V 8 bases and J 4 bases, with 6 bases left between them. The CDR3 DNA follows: TGTGCCAGCCTTAATTACAATGAGCAGTTCTTC. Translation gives CASLNYNEQFF.

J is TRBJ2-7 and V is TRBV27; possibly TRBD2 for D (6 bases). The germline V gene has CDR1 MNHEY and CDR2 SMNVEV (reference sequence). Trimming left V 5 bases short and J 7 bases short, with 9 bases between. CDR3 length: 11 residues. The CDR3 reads CASSLGGEQYF. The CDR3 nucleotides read TGTGCCAGCAGTCTTGGGGGGGAGCAGTACTTC.

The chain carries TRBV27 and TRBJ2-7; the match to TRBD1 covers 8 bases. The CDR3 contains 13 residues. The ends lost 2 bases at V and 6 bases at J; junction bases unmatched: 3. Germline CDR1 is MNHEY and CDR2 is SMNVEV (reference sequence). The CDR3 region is CASSLGQGSEQYF. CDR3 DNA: TGTGCCAGCAGTTTAGGACAGGGCTCCGAGCAGTACTTC.

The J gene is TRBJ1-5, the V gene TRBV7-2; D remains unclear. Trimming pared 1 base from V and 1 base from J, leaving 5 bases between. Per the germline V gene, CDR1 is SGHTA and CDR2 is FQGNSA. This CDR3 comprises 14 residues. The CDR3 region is CASSLDLSNQPQHF. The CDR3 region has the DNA TGTGCCAGCAGCTTAGATCTCAGCAATCAGCCCCAGCATTTT.

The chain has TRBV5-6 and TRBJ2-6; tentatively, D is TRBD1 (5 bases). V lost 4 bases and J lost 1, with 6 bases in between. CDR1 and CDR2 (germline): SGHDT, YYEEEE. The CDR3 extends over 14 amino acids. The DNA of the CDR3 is TGTGCCAGCAGCCCAGGGTCTGGGGCCAACGTCCTGACTTTC. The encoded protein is CASSPGSGANVLTF.

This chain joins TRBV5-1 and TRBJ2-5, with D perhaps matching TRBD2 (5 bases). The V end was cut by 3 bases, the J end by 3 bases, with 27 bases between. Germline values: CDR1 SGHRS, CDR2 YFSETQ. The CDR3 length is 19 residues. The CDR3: CASSSFSPYLRDYEETQYF. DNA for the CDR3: TGCGCCAGCAGCTCTTTCTCCCCTTATCTTCGAGACTATGAAGAGACCCAGTACTTC.